A selection of T cell receptor beta chains follows, all from one sample in a study of T-cell memory formation after mild COVID-19. One entry per CDR3 protein results from TCRdb running MiXCR on the 5' RACE reads. The sample lists 550,000 to 600,000 distinct CDR3 sequences; about 20% were seen once. Specimen: PBMCs or a T cell subset sorted from them (not recorded which). The receptors derive from an adult woman who had mild COVID-19 (a few samples of this study predate the infection). Cell type and time point are not known. Each CDR3 is given with its conserved first and last residue. A D gene is named only where the DNA matches it firmly. The size entry is marked missing in some rows and otherwise reads once, few, many or a size class.

>TRBD1|many|TRBJ2-5|TRBV7-7
TGTGCCAGCAGCCTCGGGACAGGGTACCAAGAGACCCAGTACTTC
CASSLGTGYQETQYF
>NA|few|TRBJ2-7|TRBV7-2
TGTGCCAGCAGCTTAGGTTTGTTCCCTTACGAGCAGTACTTC
CASSLGLFPYEQYF
>TRBD2|NA|TRBJ2-1|TRBV4-3
TGCGCCAGCAGCCAAGATCGCGCGGGAGGGATCTACAATGAGCAGTTCTTC
CASSQDRAGGIYNEQFF
>NA|NA|TRBJ1-1|TRBV6-5
TGTGCCAGCATTTCGAACACTGAAGCTTTCTTT
CASISNTEAFF
>NA|few|TRBJ2-7|TRBV7-2
TGTGCCAGCAGCTTATCAGCGGCTCCCTACGAGCAGTACTTC
CASSLSAAPYEQYF
>NA|few|TRBJ2-7|TRBV7-6
TGTGCCAGCAGCTTTACGGGACCTGACTCCTACGAGCAGTACTTC
CASSFTGPDSYEQYF
>NA|few|TRBJ2-7|TRBV12-3/TRBV12-4
TGTGCCAGCAGTTCCCATTCTCAGGGACCCTACGAGCAGTACTTC
CASSSHSQGPYEQYF
>NA|many|TRBJ1-2|TRBV7-2
TGTGCCAGCAGCTTTCGACAGGCACGCTATGGCTACACCTTC
CASSFRQARYGYTF
>NA|NA|TRBJ2-7|TRBV7-8
TGTGCCAGCAGCTTAGGAGGAACGCGGTACGAGCAGTACTTC
CASSLGGTRYEQYF
>NA|few|TRBJ2-1|TRBV6-6
TGTGCCAGCACCGACCCGGCGGGGGCCCCTCTAGCGTTCTTC
CASTDPAGAPLAFF
>NA|NA|TRBJ1-5|TRBV30
TGTGCCTGGACGCGAGGGCAGGGCAATCAGCCCCAGCATTTT
CAWTRGQGNQPQHF
>NA|NA|TRBJ2-5|TRBV7-9
TGTGCCAGCAGCTTTTCGATCGGGGCCTCAGTACTCCAAGAGACCCAGTACTTC
CASSFSIGASVLQETQYF
>NA|NA|TRBJ2-3|TRBV4-1
TGCGCCAGCAGCCAAGATATGGGGGATACGCAGTATTTT
CASSQDMGDTQYF
>TRBD2|NA|TRBJ2-1|TRBV29-1
TGCAGCGGTGTAGCGGGAGGGCCGGCTGAGCAGTTCTTC
CSGVAGGPAEQFF
>NA|few|TRBJ2-3|TRBV30
TGTGCCTGGAGTGTAGATACGCAGTATTTT
CAWSVDTQYF
>NA|NA|TRBJ1-2|TRBV20-1
TGCAGTGCTCCCCCGGTCCTTAGTAACTATGGCTACACCTTC
CSAPPVLSNYGYTF
>NA|few|TRBJ1-1|TRBV7-9
TGTGCCAGCAGCCTAAGGGAGAGGAGTGAAGCTTTCTTT
CASSLRERSEAFF
>TRBD1|NA|TRBJ2-4|TRBV3-1
TGTGCCAGCAGCCGTGGACAGGGGATAGCCAAAAACATTCAGTACTTC
CASSRGQGIAKNIQYF
>NA|few|TRBJ2-5|TRBV6-6
TGTGCCAGCAGTTATACTCTTCAGGGCCGGTGGGAGACCCAGTACTTC
CASSYTLQGRWETQYF
>NA|few|TRBJ2-3|TRBV7-2
TGTGCCAGCAGCTCCACTTGGGGGGACACAGATACGCAGTATTTT
CASSSTWGDTDTQYF
>TRBD1|NA|TRBJ1-1|TRBV24-1
TGTGCCACCAGTGATACGACAGGGGCTGAAGCTTTCTTT
CATSDTTGAEAFF
>NA|NA|TRBJ1-1|TRBV3-1
TGTGCCAGCAGCCTTAGAAGGGGAGGGGCTGAAGCTTTCTTT
CASSLRRGGAEAFF
>NA|few|TRBJ2-5|TRBV7-9
TGTGCCAGCAGCTCTTCGGGACGCCAAGAGACCCAGTACTTC
CASSSSGRQETQYF
>NA|NA|TRBJ2-5|TRBV25-1
TGTGCCAGCAGTGAATTAGTGGGTCAAGAGACCCAGTACTTC
CASSELVGQETQYF
>TRBD1|few|TRBJ2-1|TRBV4-1
TGCGCCAGCAGCCAAGGGTGGACAGGGAATGAGCAGTTCTTC
CASSQGWTGNEQFF
>NA|NA|TRBJ2-3|TRBV5-1
TGCGCCAGCTATAAGGAGGAGTCGATCTACTCAGATACGCAGTATTTT
CASYKEESIYSDTQYF
>NA|NA|TRBJ1-4|TRBV18
TGTGCCAGCTCACCACCGGGCCAGGGCCAGAATGAAAAACTGTTTTTT
CASSPPGQGQNEKLFF
>TRBD1|NA|TRBJ2-1|TRBV6-5
TGTGCCAGCAGAGCCCGACAGGGGAACTCCTACGAGCAGTTCTTC
CASRARQGNSYEQFF
>TRBD1|NA|TRBJ1-6|TRBV14
TGTGCCAGCAGCCATAAAGCACTTCGGGACAGATGGAGCTCCTATAATTCACCCCTCCACTTT
CASSHKALRDRWSSYNSPLHF
>TRBD1|few|TRBJ1-2|TRBV7-9
TGTGCCAGCAGCTTAGTTGGGACAGGGAACTATGGCTACACCTTC
CASSLVGTGNYGYTF
>NA|NA|TRBJ2-1|TRBV7-9
TGTGCCAGCAGCGTCAGGGTGGGCTCCTACAATGAGCAGTTCTTC
CASSVRVGSYNEQFF
>NA|NA|TRBJ1-1|TRBV6-5
TGTGCCAGCAGTTACGGGTTAGGACCTCGAGAAGGGGCTTTCTTT
CASSYGLGPREGAFF
>NA|NA|TRBJ2-5|TRBV7-8
TGTGCCAGCAGCTTTCTGATGGACAAACACGAGACCCAGTACTTC
CASSFLMDKHETQYF
>TRBD2|few|TRBJ2-5|TRBV5-1
TGCGCCAGCATCCTAGCGGGGGGTGAAGAGACCCAGTACTTC
CASILAGGEETQYF
>NA|NA|TRBJ1-6|TRBV7-2
TGTGCCAGCAGCTTAGTACAGGGCTATAATTCACCCCTCCACTTT
CASSLVQGYNSPLHF
>NA|few|TRBJ2-1|TRBV4-1
TGCGCCAGCAGCCAAGTAGGACCCGGGTTCCTCGAGTTCTTC
CASSQVGPGFLEFF
>NA|NA|TRBJ1-5|TRBV7-6
TGTGCCAGCAGCCGCAATAAGGGGGGACAGCCCCAGCATTTT
CASSRNKGGQPQHF
>NA|NA|TRBJ2-7|TRBV4-1
TGCGCCAGCAGCAAGTCCATCGGGGGCGAAGGCGAGCAGTACTTC
CASSKSIGGEGEQYF
>NA|few|TRBJ2-1|TRBV15
TGTGCCACCAGCGGGCGCCGAGACTTAGCGGAAAAGTTCTTC
CATSGRRDLAEKFF
>TRBD2|NA|TRBJ2-1|TRBV7-9
TGTGCCAGCCCGGCCAGCGACGGACTAGCGCAATACTACAATGAGCAGTTCTTC
CASPASDGLAQYYNEQFF
>TRBD2|few|TRBJ2-7|TRBV5-1
TGCGCCAGCAGCCGGACTAGCGTCGAGCAGTACTTC
CASSRTSVEQYF
>NA|NA|TRBJ2-3|TRBV14
TGTGCCAGCTCTAGCATTGGCACAGATACGCAGTATTTT
CASSSIGTDTQYF
>TRBD2|few|TRBJ2-1|TRBV11-3
TGTGCCAGCAGCTTCGCGGGACTACGTATAAATGAGCAGTTCTTC
CASSFAGLRINEQFF